Sequencing of this T cell receptor beta chain was carried out in a study of CXCR3-negative and CXCR3-positive naive CD8 T cells. Study-level findings and limits: Naive subsets had comparable surface CD5, so TRB CDR3 properties gauged TCR strength. TRB CDR3 hydrophobicity was greater in CXCR3-positive naive cells than in CXCR3-negative naive cells. Cryopreserved cells showed partially decreased CXCR3 expression, and most assays used fresh PBMCs.

Via 5' RACE with UMI labels, TRB cDNA libraries were prepared. TCRdb derives one entry per CDR3 protein from the 5' RACE reads, leaving out DNA. In all, the sample yields over 95,000 distinct CDR3 sequences. Remarks on this clonotype: Antigen specificity is unknown.

The germline gives CDR1 SQVTM, CDR2 ANQGSEA. This CDR3 is built from 15 residues. This chain links TRBV29-1 with TRBJ1-1; TCRdb outputs TRBD1, but without DNA this stays unchecked. The sample consisted of naive CXCR3+ CD8+ T cells from blood. The subset is: CD45RO-CCR7+CD27+CD95- naive CD8+ T cells expressing CXCR3 (TNR3+). The origin of this receptor is a human donor in good health. Some clones in this sample may be carry-over from other donors' samples. The CDR3 spells CSVLLLGGVRTEAFF.